The rows below give T cell receptor beta chains drawn from one sample of a study of tumor-infiltrating lymphocytes in primary liver carcinoma. TCRdb redid the calling of the multiplex PCR reads with MiXCR, one entry per CDR3 protein. The sample has 90,000 to 150,000 distinct CDR3 sequences, 55% to 70% seen once; the top ten hold 8.1%. The source material was tumor-adjacent normal liver tissue. These receptors all stem from a woman in her sixties or seventies with primary liver carcinoma and hepatitis B virus infection. Each CDR3 is given with its conserved first and last residue. The D gene is left open where the match is weak. The listing skips clone size in some rows; elsewhere it reads once, few, many or a size class.

.	TRBV11-2	.	TRBJ2-1	TGTGCCAGCAGCTTAGAAGGGGGAGAGATCAACGATCACTTCTTC	CASSLEGGEINDHFF
.	TRBV19	TRBD2	TRBJ2-7	TGTGCCAGTAGTATGGGGAAAAGCGGGAGGAACAATGAGCAGTACTTC	CASSMGKSGRNNEQYF
.	TRBV19	TRBD1	TRBJ1-1	TGTGCCAGTCCCATGGGCAACGAGGGGACAGGGAATACTGAAGCTTTCTTT	CASPMGNEGTGNTEAFF
.	TRBV11-2	.	TRBJ2-1	TGTGCCAACAACCCTCCCGTCTCCAGTGAGCAGTTCTTC	CANNPPVSSEQFF
many	TRBV7-8	.	TRBJ1-2	TGTGCCAGCAGCTTCGGACGGACAAACTATGGCTACACCTTC	CASSFGRTNYGYTF
.	TRBV6-7	.	TRBJ1-5	TGTGCCAACAGTATAGAGGAGTATAGCAATCAGCCCCAACATTTT	CANSIEEYSNQPQHF
many	TRBV30	TRBD2	TRBJ2-7	TGTGCCTGGAGGAGAGGTCCGGGACTAGCGGACCGGCACGAGCAGTACTTC	CAWRRGPGLADRHEQYF
.	TRBV11-1	.	TRBJ2-1	TGTGCCAGCAGCTTTCGAGGCGGGACGACCTACAATGAGCAGTTCTTC	CASSFRGGTTYNEQFF
many	TRBV6-5	.	TRBJ1-4	TGTGCCAGCACCCAGACAGTTAGTAATGAAAAACTGTTTTTT	CASTQTVSNEKLFF
.	TRBV7-3	TRBD1	TRBJ2-5	TGTGCCAGCAGCCTATATGGGACAGGGACCGAGACCCAGTACTTC	CASSLYGTGTETQYF
.	TRBV11-2	.	TRBJ2-7	TGTGCCAGTGGCTTAGATGGAGGCCCCTACGAGCAGTACTTC	CASGLDGGPYEQYF
many	TRBV7-9	.	TRBJ1-6	TGTGCCAGCAGCTTAAGTCCTGGTTCACCCCTCCACTTT	CASSLSPGSPLHF
.	TRBV11-2	.	TRBJ2-3	TGTGCCAGCAGCGATCTGATGGGCGCAGATACGCAGTATTTT	CASSDLMGADTQYF
.	TRBV11-2	.	TRBJ1-2	TGTGCCAGCAGCTTAGGGTCCGGACAGTGTATTAACTATGGCTACACCTTC	CASSLGSGQCINYGYTF
many	TRBV5-6	.	TRBJ2-4	TGTGCCAGCAGCCGACTACAGGGATTTAAAGCCAAAAACATTCAGTACTTC	CASSRLQGFKAKNIQYF
many	TRBV28	TRBD1	TRBJ1-1	TGTGCCAGCAGTTTACACAGGGGGACTGAAGCTTTCTTT	CASSLHRGTEAFF
.	TRBV6-5	TRBD1	TRBJ1-2	TGTGCCGGCAGTAGAACCGGGACAGGGTGGGGCTACACCTTC	CAGSRTGTGWGYTF
.	TRBV19	.	TRBJ2-2	TGTGCCAGTAATATCGGAAGTGCCAGGGAGCTGTTTTTT	CASNIGSARELFF
once	TRBV4-2	TRBD1	TRBJ2-7	TGCGCCAGCAGCCGAGATCCCGTGGGACAGGGTGGTTACGAGCAGTACTTC	CASSRDPVGQGGYEQYF
.	TRBV11-2	.	TRBJ2-1	TGTACCAGCAGCAGCAGGAGGCACAATGAGCAGTTCTTC	CTSSSRRHNEQFF
few	TRBV29-1	.	TRBJ2-7	TGTAGCGTTGAAGGCCACAGCGGCTCCTACGAGCAGTACTTC	CSVEGHSGSYEQYF
.	TRBV6-1	.	TRBJ2-7	TGTGCCAGCAACCCAACGTGGGGGGATTCCTACGAGCAATACTTC	CASNPTWGDSYEQYF
.	TRBV11-2	.	TRBJ2-3	TGTGCCATCAGCTCCTTCTCGACCAGTACAGATACGCAGTATTTT	CAISSFSTSTDTQYF
once	TRBV6-4	.	TRBJ2-7	TGTGCCAGCAGTGACTCGCCACTAACGTTGAGCTCCTACGAGCAGTACTTC	CASSDSPLTLSSYEQYF
many	TRBV5-1	TRBD1	TRBJ2-1	TGCGCCAGCAGCCTCCAAACAGGGGGCGTAACCAATGAGCAGTTCTTC	CASSLQTGGVTNEQFF
.	TRBV5-1	.	TRBJ2-3	TGCGCCAGCAGTCACAGCTTGATGTCAGATACGCAGTATTTT	CASSHSLMSDTQYF
.	TRBV6-1	.	TRBJ1-2	TGTGCCAGCAGTCCCCAGGGGACCGGTGGCTACACCTTC	CASSPQGTGGYTF
.	TRBV11-2	.	TRBJ2-1	TGTGCCAGCAGCCTTGGTATATCAACCTACAATGCACAGTTCTTC	CASSLGISTYNAQFF
.	TRBV29-1	.	TRBJ2-2	TGCAGCTCTCGGACAAGGGGGACCGGGGAGCTGTTTTTT	CSSRTRGTGELFF
many	TRBV5-4	TRBD1	TRBJ1-1	TGTGCCAGCAGCCCGGTCGACAGGGTGAACACTGAAGCTTTCTTT	CASSPVDRVNTEAFF
.	TRBV11-2	.	TRBJ2-7	TGTGTCAGCAGCGCCCAAGGGGGACGCTACGGGCAGTACTTC	CVSSAQGGRYGQYF
.	TRBV28	.	TRBJ2-3	TGTGCCAGCAGTTTACAGACTAGTGTGAGGGTTGGGGCAGATACGCAGTATTTT	CASSLQTSVRVGADTQYF
.	TRBV11-2	TRBD1	TRBJ2-2	TGTACCAGCAGCAGAAGACAGGGTCAGGGGGAGCTGTTTTTT	CTSSRRQGQGELFF
.	TRBV20-1	TRBD2	TRBJ2-3	TGCAGTGCTACCCTTCTAGCGGGAGGGCGATCGATCGGCACAGATACGCAGTATTTT	CSATLLAGGRSIGTDTQYF
many	TRBV6-6	.	TRBJ2-1	TGTGCCAGCAGTTATGCGGGCAATGAGCAGTTCTTC	CASSYAGNEQFF
many	TRBV5-6	TRBD2	TRBJ2-7	TGTGCCAGCAGCCCGAGGGGTTCCGGGACTAGCGGGAGTCGGTACGAGCAGTACTTC	CASSPRGSGTSGSRYEQYF
.	TRBV10-2	.	TRBJ1-5	TGCGCCAGCAACCCTGGGGTCCCCCCGAGCAATAAACCCCAGCATTTT	CASNPGVPPSNKPQHF
.	TRBV6-2/TRBV6-3	TRBD1	TRBJ2-1	TGTGCCAGCAGTACCGGGACAGAACAGTTCTTC	CASSTGTEQFF
once	TRBV11-2	.	TRBJ2-3	TGTGCCAGCAGCTTAGGTCGTGGGGGTCCACTTACAGATACGCAGTATTTT	CASSLGRGGPLTDTQYF
.	TRBV7-9	TRBD1	TRBJ1-4	TGTGCCAGCAGCTTAGCCCCAGGGGGCTCGCGGGAAAAACTGTTTTTT	CASSLAPGGSREKLFF
.	TRBV11-2	TRBD1	TRBJ1-6	TGTGACAGCAACCAGACAGGGAGGAATTCACCCATCCACTTT	CDSNQTGRNSPIHF
many	TRBV5-1	TRBD2	TRBJ2-7	TGCGCCAGCAGCTTGGGGACTAGCCTCTACGAGCAGTACTTC	CASSLGTSLYEQYF
few	TRBV30	.	TRBJ1-5	TGTGCCTGGAGCCTGTGGGAGGTTGTCGGCAATCAGCCCCAGCATTTT	CAWSLWEVVGNQPQHF
.	TRBV5-4	TRBD1	TRBJ2-5	TGTGCCAGCAGCACAGGACAGGGGATAGGGACCCAATACTTC	CASSTGQGIGTQYF
.	TRBV11-2	.	TRBJ1-2	TGTGTCAGCAGCTTAGGGATTCAGGGGACTACCTTCAGCTACACCTTC	CVSSLGIQGTTFSYTF
.	TRBV12-3/TRBV12-4	TRBD1	TRBJ1-5	TGTGTCAAAAGGCCTGACAGGGATAATCAGCCCCAGCATTTT	CVKRPDRDNQPQHF
many	TRBV2	TRBD1	TRBJ2-2	TGTGCCAGCAGTACCGGGACAGGGGGCACCGGGGAGCTGTTTTTT	CASSTGTGGTGELFF
.	TRBV29-1	TRBD1	TRBJ2-7	TGCAGCGCCGGCAACCCCGCAACAGGGGAGCACTACTTC	CSAGNPATGEHYF
many	TRBV5-4	.	TRBJ2-2	TGTGCCAGCAGCTTGGGGGGCTCGGGGCCTTTCACCGGGGAGCTGTTTTTT	CASSLGGSGPFTGELFF
once	TRBV30	.	TRBJ2-7	TGTGCCTGGAAATTACCAACGGGCGAGCGGTACTTC	CAWKLPTGERYF
many	TRBV29-1	TRBD1	TRBJ2-7	TGCAGCCATACACAGGGGTACGAGCAGTACTTC	CSHTQGYEQYF
.	TRBV29-1	TRBD1	TRBJ2-7	TGCAGCCTTGATAGGGGGACAGGGACCCTTTCCTACAAGCAGTACTTC	CSLDRGTGTLSYKQYF
.	TRBV12-3/TRBV12-4	.	TRBJ2-5	TGTGCCAGCAGTTTACTTCAAGAGACCCAGTACTTC	CASSLLQETQYF
many	TRBV5-4	.	TRBJ2-3	TGTGCCAGCAGCTTGGGACAGGAGAGCACAGATACGCAGTATTTT	CASSLGQESTDTQYF
many	TRBV10-2	.	TRBJ2-2	TGCGCCAGCAGCGGGACCCCCACCGGGGAGCTGTTTTTT	CASSGTPTGELFF
.	TRBV11-2	.	TRBJ2-3	TGTTCCAGCAGCGATCTGGTGGGCACAGATATGCAGTATTTT	CSSSDLVGTDMQYF